This T cell receptor beta chain was sequenced in a study of shared clonotypes between healthy human individuals. Note on this clone: Its specificity is unknown. Other DNA sequences in this specimen translate into the identical CDR3.

Findings of the study overall: It was the few donors that limited the genetic and exposure-history diversity represented. Researchers sampled blood only, noting tissue repertoires likely differ.

A CD45RA-negative memory subset and a CD45RA+ naive subset were separated from the CD4+ cells. Trimming left V 4 bases short and J 5 bases short, with 6 bases between. The CDR3 runs to 12 residues. The germline V gene encodes CDR1 SEHNR and CDR2 FQNEAQ (reference sequence). Each subset's genomic DNA was split evenly across several immunoSEQ plates. Produced via immunoSEQ multiplex PCR; TCRdb's table is partial and in-frame only. Of approximately 1,500,000 clones in the sample, roughly 95% were seen once. Sequencing input: naive CD4+ T cells sorted from blood. Subset described: CD45RA+ positively selected. This rearrangement joins TRBV7-9 to TRBJ1-5; possible D gene TRBD1, 6 bases. This TCR was recovered from a man aged 30 to 45 in good health. The CDR3 DNA reads as TGTGCCAGCAGCTCAGGGGATCAGCCCCAGCATTTT. This gives the protein CASSSGDQPQHF.